The clone carrying this T cell receptor beta chain appeared a few times. Antigen: not known. This specimen comes from a study of regulatory T cells in long-lasting Graves disease. With 5 bases removed from V and 0 bases from J, the gap between germline ends came to 5 bases. CDR3 length: 13 residues. CDR1 is LGHNT, CDR2 FRNRAP, per germline. Findings of the study overall: The study found TRBV28, TRBJ1-2 and TRBJ2-5 favored in persistent disease. Accuracy was perhaps lowered by the small sample size.

Building of the TCR beta libraries involved iRepertoire HTBI primers and Arm-PCR of CDR3 regions. One entry per CDR3 protein results from TCRdb running MiXCR on the multiplex PCR reads. The sample contains 390,000 or so distinct CDR3 sequences, about an eighth of which appear only once. The time point: newly diagnosed GD, antithyroid drugs for less than 3 months. RNA extracted from PBMCs served as the sequencing template. These same records also appear under a second study, on T cells in Graves' hyperthyroidism and ophthalmopathy. As that report states: Clinical symptoms, serum thyroxine and TRAb, thyroid ultrasound and orbital computed tomography were used for the diagnoses.

The chain couples TRBV12-5 to TRBJ2-1; D remains unclear. This clonotype originated in a woman between 18 and 29 years old with Graves disease. Sequencing was performed on peripheral blood mononuclear cells (PBMCs), taken at new diagnosis, from a patient treated with antithyroid drugs. CDR3 nucleotides: TGTGCTAGTGGTCGCTACTCCTACAATGAGCAGTTCTTC. It specifies CASGRYSYNEQFF.